The entry below gives a single TCR beta chain sequence along with its context. As yet, its antigen is unknown. The method was immunoSEQ multiplex PCR; TCRdb's version includes in-frame clones alone and lacks a portion of them. This table holds 70,000 or so clones, around four fifths found once. The data stem from a study of T cell responses to AZD1222 COVID-19 vaccine. V lost 10 bases and J lost 3, with 12 bases in between. Germline CDR1 reads ENHRY; CDR2 reads SYGVKD. The CDR3 is 12 amino acids. Regarding the study as a whole: Clonal diversity may have been underestimated in mostly white British donors.

Sequencing was performed on peripheral blood, taken 28 days after the second AZD1222 dose. The sequence came from an adult who received the AZD1222 COVID-19 vaccine. The genes are TRBV10-3 and TRBJ1-1; D is uncertain. The CDR3, as DNA: TGTGCCACCCAGTCTGGAGACACTGAAGCTTTCTTT. Encoded protein: CATQSGDTEAFF.